The 17 T cell receptor beta chains below were found in one sample sequenced in a study of shared clonotypes between healthy human individuals. Positively selected for CCR7, the CD45RO-negative cells used as naive CD8 cells excluded terminally differentiated effector memory CD45RA+ cells. The data were produced by immunoSEQ multiplex PCR, yet TCRdb's version contains in-frame clones alone and is incomplete. Among about 1,800,000 clones listed, 85% to 95% were seen once. The sample was naive CD8+ T cells sorted from blood. The origin of the receptors is a man aged 18 to 29 in good health.

The V gene is TRBV5-6, the J gene TRBJ2-7; a possible D gene is TRBD2 (5 bases). CDR3 length: 15 amino acids. The germline V and J ends were trimmed by 3 bases and 3 bases, with 16 bases remaining between them. Germline CDR1 SGHDT, CDR2 YYEEEE. The CDR3 bases are TGTGCCAGCAGCTATTGGGAGCGGACCATCTACGAGCAGTACTTC. Its translation: CASSYWERTIYEQYF.

The DNA of the CDR3 is TGTGCCAGCAGCCCGGCCGGGCCAGATACGCAGTATTTT. Translated: CASSPAGPDTQYF. The gene calls are TRBV5-4 and TRBJ2-3; D is ambiguous. This CDR3 region has 13 residues. Trimming removed 4 bases from V and 4 bases from J, with 10 bases in between. Per the germline V gene, CDR1 is SGHNT and CDR2 is YYREEE (reference sequence).

The rearrangement uses TRBV19 and TRBJ1-2, with a tentative D call TRBD1 (5 bases). V lost 0 bases and J 2 bases, leaving 10 bases between the germline ends. This CDR3 is 15 amino acids long. Germline CDR1 reads LNHDA; CDR2 reads SQIVND (reference sequence). This CDR3 reads CASSIDLGQNYGYTF. In DNA, the CDR3 is TGTGCCAGTAGTATAGATCTCGGACAAAACTATGGCTACACCTTC.

The CDR3 protein is CASSLEPGHYNSPLHF. For the CDR3, the DNA is TGTGCCAGCAGCTTGGAGCCAGGCCACTATAATTCACCCCTCCACTTT. This chain connects TRBV5-4 to TRBJ1-6, with unresolved D. V lost 0 bases and J lost 3, with 10 bases in between. Germline CDR1 and CDR2: SGHNT and YYREEE (reference sequence). This CDR3 spans 16 amino acids.

Comment on this clone: The germline gene is not matched at one end of the junction; a read error may be the cause. The rearrangement links TRBV7-7 to TRBJ2-5; no definite D call. From germline, CDR1 is SSHAT and CDR2 FNYEAQ (reference sequence). The length of the CDR3 is 13 residues. CDR3 nucleotide sequence: TGTGCTAGCAGCTTATCTCCCGTAGAGACCCAGTACTTC. The encoded protein is CASSLSPVETQYF.

V and J are TRBV4-1 and TRBJ2-7; 7 bases agree with TRBD1. The V segment lost 4 bases and the J segment 3 bases; nucleotides outside the gene matches: 9. CDR1 is MGHRA and CDR2 is YSYEKL in the germline V gene. The CDR3 has 15 amino acids. Here the CDR3 reads CASSLLDRDGYEQYF. The CDR3 DNA is TGCGCCAGCAGCCTATTAGACAGGGATGGCTACGAGCAGTACTTC.

The V gene is TRBV4-2, the J gene TRBJ2-3; no firm D call. The CDR3 contains 13 residues. Trimming pared 4 bases from V and 5 bases from J, leaving 10 bases between. The germline CDR1 and CDR2 sequences are LGHNA and YNFKEQ. The chain's CDR3 is CASSLESGDTQYF. DNA of the CDR3: TGTGCCAGCAGCCTTGAATCCGGAGATACGCAGTATTTT.

The V call is TRBV4-1, the J call TRBJ2-7; TRBD1 aligns across 8 bases. The V and J ends lost 1 base and 5 bases, in that order; junction bases with no gene match: 10. The CDR3 extends over 16 amino acids. In germline, CDR1 is MGHRA, CDR2 YSYEKL. The CDR3 loop reads CASSQVAGGLRNEQYF. The CDR3 bases are TGCGCCAGCAGCCAAGTCGCAGGGGGCTTAAGGAACGAGCAGTACTTC.

With regard to this clone: One end of the junction is discordant with germline, which a read error may explain. The chain employs TRBV18 and TRBJ2-3; the D gene could be TRBD1 or TRBD2 (5 bases each). The CDR3 has 14 residues. Germline V CDR1 and CDR2: KGHSH, LQKENI. The CDR3 is CASSPPTPRQRLNF. CDR3 DNA sequence: TGTGCCAGCTCACCACCTACCCCGCGACAGCGGTTAAATTTT. Together with reference TRBV18 and TRBJ2-3, the CDR3 gives the full variable domain: NAGVMQNPRHLVRRRGQEARLRCSPMKGHSHVYWYRQLPEEGLKFMVYLQKENIIDESGMPKERFSAEFPKEGPSILRIQQVVRGDSAAYFCASSPPTPRQRLNFGPGTRLTVL.

This clone was found a few times. The sample has other DNA sequences that encode this CDR3 too. The V and J genes are TRBV7-9 and TRBJ1-2; 7 bases map to TRBD1. V was pared by 5 bases and J by 4 bases, with 4 bases of the junction left unmatched. Looked up from germline, CDR1 is SEHNR and CDR2 is FQNEAQ (reference sequence). The CDR3 is 13 residues long. As DNA, the CDR3 is TGTGCCAGCAGCCCAGGGGGGGCCTATGGCTACACCTTC. Its protein product is CASSPGGAYGYTF.

The V call is TRBV11-2, the J call TRBJ1-3; D ambiguous. Germline V gene data show CDR1 as SGHAT and CDR2 as FQNNGV. Trimming took off 6 bases at V and 8 bases at J, with 17 bases between the two ends. This CDR3 is built from 14 residues. CDR3 sequence reads: CASRHNAQLDTIYF. The CDR3, as DNA: TGTGCCAGCAGACACAACGCCCAGTTAGACACCATATATTTT.

This clone appeared once. The CDR3 sequence: CASSLASQETQYF. The CDR3 coding sequence is TGTGCCAGCAGCTTAGCCAGCCAAGAGACCCAGTACTTC. The chain employs TRBV11-2 and TRBJ2-5, with no clear D. The germline V and J ends were trimmed by 1 base and 1 base, with 4 bases remaining between them. Germline V gene sequence: CDR1 SGHAT, CDR2 FQNNGV. This CDR3 spans 13 amino acids. Full variable domain (remainder filled in from reference TRBV11-2 and TRBJ2-5): EAGVAQSPRYKIIEKRQSVAFWCNPISGHATLYWYQQILGQGPKLLIQFQNNGVVDDSQLPKDRFSAERLKGVDSTLKIQPAKLEDSAVYLCASSLASQETQYFGPGTRLLVL.

V usage is TRBV9 and J usage is TRBJ2-7, with a tentative D call TRBD2 (6 bases). The CDR3 covers 18 residues. The V end lost 4 bases, the J end lost 3 bases, and 26 bases lay between the germline ends. Germline-derived CDR1 and CDR2 are SGDLS and YYNGEE. The CDR3 is CASSPYPMEGKFIYEQYF. CDR3 sequence (DNA): TGTGCCAGCAGCCCCTACCCCATGGAGGGGAAATTTATCTACGAGCAGTACTTC.

CDR3 coding DNA: TGTGCTAGTGGTGGAGAGTACAGCTCCTACGAGCAGTACTTC. Translated, it gives CASGGEYSSYEQYF. The chain has TRBV12-5 and TRBJ2-7, with D hard to call. CDR1 LGHNT and CDR2 FRNRAP come from the germline V gene. Deletions cut 5 bases from V and 0 bases from J, with 11 bases between. The CDR3 runs to 14 residues.

The gene calls are TRBV27 and TRBJ1-2; D perhaps matches TRBD1 (5 bases). The CDR3 is 13 residues long. Germline V gives CDR1 MNHEY, CDR2 SMNVEV (reference sequence). Trimming cost V 5 bases and J 7 bases, with 14 bases left between them. The CDR3 DNA reads as TGTGCCAGCAGTAAGAGGGACGCTTCTGGCTACACCTTC. This encodes CASSKRDASGYTF.

This chain joins TRBV6-5 and TRBJ2-6; D possibly corresponds to TRBD2 (5 bases). CDR1 and CDR2 (germline): MNHEY, SVGAGI. The CDR3 length is 15 residues. Deletions cut 5 bases from V and 3 bases from J, with 11 bases between. CDR3 coding DNA: TGTGCCAGCAGTCCCACGGGGTTTGGGGCCAACGTCCTGACTTTC. It encodes CASSPTGFGANVLTF.

V gene TRBV13 combines with J gene TRBJ2-1; D is unclear. V gave up 1 base and J gave up 0 bases, with 10 bases separating them. CDR1 and CDR2 (germline): PRHDT, FYEKMQ (reference sequence). The CDR3 has 16 amino acids. CDR3 in amino acids: CASSLAGFLSYNEQFF. In DNA, the CDR3 is TGTGCCAGCAGCTTAGCAGGTTTCCTCTCCTACAATGAGCAGTTCTTC.